These 22 T cell receptor beta chains were sequenced from one sample in a study of shared clonotypes between healthy human individuals. Here immunoSEQ multiplex PCR was the method, and the copy in TCRdb shows in-frame clones only, minus some. Here the sample spans roughly 640,000 clones, around 97% being singletons. Sequencing was carried out using naive CD4+ T cells sorted from blood. As for subset: CD45RA+ positively selected. The source of these receptors is a young woman in good health.

CDR3 in amino acids: CASRGGNSNQPQHF. The CDR3 region has the DNA TGTGCCAGCAGAGGGGGAAATAGCAATCAGCCCCAGCATTTT. V is TRBV7-8 and J is TRBJ1-5, with a tentative D call TRBD1 (6 bases). Per germline, CDR1 SGHVS and CDR2 FQNEAQ. V lost 6 bases, J lost 0 bases, and 9 bases lay in between. The length of the CDR3 is 14 residues.

The V gene is TRBV18, the J gene TRBJ2-7; TRBD2 is a possible D gene (5 bases). This CDR3 is built from 15 residues. The germline V and J ends were trimmed by 1 base and 0 bases, with 10 bases remaining between them. From germline, CDR1 is KGHSH and CDR2 LQKENI. Here the CDR3 DNA reads TGTGCCAGCTCACCACTTCCTAGCCGCTCCTACGAGCAGTACTTC. The encoded protein is CASSPLPSRSYEQYF. Full variable domain (outside the CDR3, taken from reference TRBV18 and TRBJ2-7): NAGVMQNPRHLVRRRGQEARLRCSPMKGHSHVYWYRQLPEEGLKFMVYLQKENIIDESGMPKERFSAEFPKEGPSILRIQQVVRGDSAAYFCASSPLPSRSYEQYFGPGTRLTVT.

The chain carries TRBV28 and TRBJ2-4; either TRBD1 or TRBD2 may fit D (5 bases each). The V gene's germline CDR1 is MDHEN and CDR2 SYDVKM. The CDR3 is made up of 14 amino acids. Trimming took off 5 bases at V and 0 bases at J, with 8 bases between the two ends. The CDR3 DNA sequence: TGTGCCAGCAGTCCCGGGACAGCCAAAAACATTCAGTACTTC. Encoded protein: CASSPGTAKNIQYF.

The chain joins TRBV5-1 to TRBJ2-1; 8 bases match TRBD2. V gave up 2 bases and J gave up 0 bases; unmatched junction bases: 4. Germline CDR1 is SGHRS and CDR2 is YFSETQ. The CDR3 totals 16 residues. The chain's CDR3 is CASSFIAGTSYNEQFF. The CDR3 DNA reads TGCGCCAGCAGCTTTATAGCGGGAACCTCCTACAATGAGCAGTTCTTC.

V gene TRBV27 combines with J gene TRBJ2-5; 12 nucleotides line up with TRBD2. The germline V gene encodes CDR1 MNHEY and CDR2 SMNVEV (reference sequence). The V segment lost 3 bases and the J segment 2 bases; nucleotides outside the gene matches: 10. CDR3 length: 18 amino acids. CDR3 in DNA: TGTGCCAGCAGTTTTCGACTAGCGGGGGAGGGCTGGCAAGAGACCCAGTACTTC. This sequence encodes CASSFRLAGEGWQETQYF.

The rearrangement links TRBV9 to TRBJ2-3; 12 nucleotides match TRBD2. Losses at the gene ends were 0 bases for V and 5 bases for J; bases not matched to a gene: 7. This CDR3 is built from 17 residues. Looked up from germline, CDR1 is SGDLS and CDR2 is YYNGEE. The CDR3 DNA follows: TGTGCCAGCAGCGTAGTCCGACTAGCGGGAGTTGAAGATACGCAGTATTTT. Its protein is CASSVVRLAGVEDTQYF.

The chain joins TRBV27 to TRBJ1-4; D unclear. This CDR3 has 16 residues. The ends were cut back, 6 bases at V and 1 base at J, with 15 bases in the middle. Germline values: CDR1 MNHEY, CDR2 SMNVEV (reference sequence). The CDR3 loop reads CASREGAAGTNEKLFF. The CDR3 DNA reads TGTGCCAGCAGGGAGGGCGCGGCAGGAACTAATGAAAAACTGTTTTTT.

V gene TRBV19 combines with J gene TRBJ2-1, with TRBD2 matching 7 bases. CDR3 length: 16 residues. The V gene end was trimmed by 0 bases and the J gene end by 2 bases; junction bases not matched to a gene: 4. CDR1 is LNHDA, CDR2 SQIVND, per germline (reference sequence). DNA of the CDR3: TGTGCCAGTAGTATAGACCTGCTAGCGGCCTACAATGAGCAGTTCTTC. Protein: CASSIDLLAAYNEQFF.

This sequence joins TRBV7-1 and TRBJ2-7; D gene ambiguous. TRBV7-1 counts as an open reading frame of uncertain function. The CDR3 loop spans 15 amino acids. The V end lost 4 bases, the J end lost 1 base, and 14 bases lay between the germline ends. The CDR3 region has the DNA TGTGCCAGCAGCTTACCCCTAGGCCCATCCTACGAGCAGTACTTC. The encoded protein is CASSLPLGPSYEQYF.

The chain joins TRBV23-1 to TRBJ2-7, with a weak D call TRBD1 (6 bases). TRBV23-1 is labeled an ORF, and its function is uncertain. The CDR3 extends over 11 amino acids. V was cut by 10 bases and J by 4 bases, with 11 bases left in between. In DNA, the CDR3 is TGCGCCAAAGACAGGAGGTACGAGCAGTACTTC. It yields the protein CAKDRRYEQYF.

This chain links TRBV6-5 with TRBJ2-1; 7 nucleotides line up with TRBD1. The J segment lost 8 bases and the V segment lost 5 bases, leaving 12 bases of the junction unmatched. The germline V gene has CDR1 MNHEY and CDR2 SVGAGI. There are 15 residues in the CDR3. The CDR3 spells CASSQRQGARDEQFF. CDR3 sequence (DNA): TGTGCCAGCAGTCAGCGACAGGGAGCGAGGGATGAGCAGTTCTTC.

The chain is built from TRBV5-4 and TRBJ2-1, with D tentatively TRBD1 (5 bases). CDR3 size: 15 residues. CDR1 SGHNT and CDR2 YYREEE come from the germline V gene (reference sequence). The ends were cut back, 0 bases at V and 5 bases at J, with 12 bases in the middle. CDR3 sequence: CASSLDPGRNNEQFF. The CDR3 DNA is TGTGCCAGCAGCTTGGACCCAGGGCGTAACAATGAGCAGTTCTTC. Based on the CDR3 plus reference TRBV5-4 and TRBJ2-1, the full variable domain is ETGVTQSPTHLIKTRGQQVTLRCSSQSGHNTVSWYQQALGQGPQFIFQYYREEENGRGNFPPRFSGLQFPNYSSELNVNALELDDSALYLCASSLDPGRNNEQFFGPGTRLTVL.

This clone was counted a single time. The chain employs TRBV7-3 and TRBJ1-2; 10 bases are a match to TRBD1. The ends lost 2 bases at V and 10 bases at J; junction bases unmatched: 7. Germline V lookup: CDR1 SGHTA, CDR2 FQGTGA. This CDR3 region has 14 residues. The CDR3 DNA reads TGTGCCAGCAGCTTAGGTGGGACAGGGGAATACTACACCTTC. Translating gives CASSLGGTGEYYTF.

The chain couples TRBV9 to TRBJ2-3; TRBD2 matches 7 bases. Germline V gene sequence: CDR1 SGDLS, CDR2 YYNGEE. This CDR3 comprises 15 residues. The V gene end was trimmed by 2 bases and the J gene end by 3 bases; junction bases not matched to a gene: 6. CDR3 residues: CASSVAGAWTDTQYF. DNA for the CDR3: TGTGCCAGCAGCGTCGCGGGAGCTTGGACAGATACGCAGTATTTT.

The chain is built from TRBV10-3 and TRBJ1-1, with TRBD1 as a possible D gene (6 bases). Germline lookup yields CDR1 ENHRY and CDR2 SYGVKD. The CDR3 covers 14 residues. The V and J ends lost 10 bases and 4 bases respectively, with 19 bases between them. This CDR3 reads CASLGRGASTEAFF. The CDR3 DNA follows: TGTGCCAGCCTTGGTCGGGGGGCGAGCACTGAAGCTTTCTTT.

The V and J genes are TRBV25-1 and TRBJ1-1; D remains unclear. Deletions cut 6 bases from V and 2 bases from J, with 13 bases between. This CDR3 comprises 14 residues. The V gene's germline CDR1 is MGHDK and CDR2 SYGVNS. The CDR3 here is CASRTTRGNTEAFF. The CDR3 DNA reads TGTGCCAGCAGAACAACCAGAGGAAACACTGAAGCTTTCTTT.

This chain links TRBV7-6 with TRBJ2-1; 12 bases fit TRBD2. CDR3 length equals 18 residues. The ends lost 3 bases at V and 0 bases at J; junction bases unmatched: 6. Germline assignment: CDR1 SGHVS and CDR2 FNYEAQ. In DNA, the CDR3 is TGTGCCAGCAGCTTCGGGACTAGCGGGTGGAGCTCCTACAATGAGCAGTTCTTC. It yields the protein CASSFGTSGWSSYNEQFF. The whole variable domain, filled in from reference TRBV7-6 and TRBJ2-1, reads GAGVSQSPRYKVTKRGQDVALRCDPISGHVSLYWYRQALGQGPEFLTYFNYEAQQDKSGLPNDRFSAERPEGSISTLTIQRTEQRDSAMYRCASSFGTSGWSSYNEQFFGPGTRLTVL.

The chain couples TRBV28 to TRBJ2-2; D is ambiguous. Germline lookup yields CDR1 MDHEN and CDR2 SYDVKM. Trimming stripped 4 bases from V and 7 bases from J, with 10 bases between. CDR3 length: 13 residues. The DNA of the CDR3 is TGTGCCAGCAGTTCCCTCCCAGTCGGGGAGCTGTTTTTT. The encoded protein is CASSSLPVGELFF.

CDR3 bases: TGTGCCAGCAGCTTAGCCGGTACGCCTGAAGGGCATACGCAGTATTTT. It translates to CASSLAGTPEGHTQYF. The chain uses TRBV7-2 and TRBJ2-3; D gene uncertain. The germline CDR1 and CDR2 sequences are SGHTA and FQGNSA. Trimming removed 0 bases at V and 7 bases at J, with 17 bases between. The CDR3 has 16 residues.

The chain uses TRBV27 and TRBJ1-2; 8 nucleotides align to TRBD1. CDR1 is MNHEY, CDR2 SMNVEV, per germline (reference sequence). V shed 2 bases and J 4 bases; nucleotides not matched to a gene: 12. CDR3 length equals 17 residues. CDR3 nucleotide sequence: TGTGCCAGCAGTTTAGCGCCACAGGGGGTCCGCGGCTATGGCTACACCTTC. Translated: CASSLAPQGVRGYGYTF.

The chain joins TRBV28 to TRBJ1-5; D is undetermined. Looked up from germline, CDR1 is MDHEN and CDR2 is SYDVKM. The V end was cut by 7 bases, the J end by 4 bases, with 14 bases between. CDR3 length equals 14 residues. The CDR3 DNA sequence: TGTGCCAGCACCCCAGGACCCACGAATCAGCCCCAGCATTTT. Translated: CASTPGPTNQPQHF.

V gene TRBV6-5 combines with J gene TRBJ1-1, with TRBD1 matching over 10 bases. Trimming took 6 bases from V and 7 from J; bases not matched to a gene: 11. Germline CDR1 MNHEY, CDR2 SVGAGI. This CDR3 spans 15 amino acids. The CDR3 sequence: CASRDDRGPTGEAFF. CDR3 nucleotide sequence: TGTGCCAGCAGAGACGACAGGGGGCCTACTGGTGAAGCTTTCTTT.